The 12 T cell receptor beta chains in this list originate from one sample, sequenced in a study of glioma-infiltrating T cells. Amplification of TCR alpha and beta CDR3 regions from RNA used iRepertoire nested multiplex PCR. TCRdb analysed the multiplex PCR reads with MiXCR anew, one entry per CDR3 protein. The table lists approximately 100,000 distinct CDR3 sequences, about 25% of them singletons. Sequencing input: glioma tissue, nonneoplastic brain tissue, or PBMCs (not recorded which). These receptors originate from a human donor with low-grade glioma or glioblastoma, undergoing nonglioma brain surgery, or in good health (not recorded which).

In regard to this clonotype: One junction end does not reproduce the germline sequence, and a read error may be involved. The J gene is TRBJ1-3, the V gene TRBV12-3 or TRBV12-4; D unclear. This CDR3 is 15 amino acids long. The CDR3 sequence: CASSFIRYSENTIYF. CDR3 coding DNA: TGTGCCAGCAGTTTCATACGGTACTCTGAAAACACCATATATTTT.

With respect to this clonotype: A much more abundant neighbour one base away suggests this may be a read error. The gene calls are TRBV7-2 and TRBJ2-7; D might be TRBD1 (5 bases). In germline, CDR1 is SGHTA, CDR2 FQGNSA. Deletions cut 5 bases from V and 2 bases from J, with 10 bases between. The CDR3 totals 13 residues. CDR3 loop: CASSRTSPYEQYF. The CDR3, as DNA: TGTGCCAGCAGCCGGACATCGCCCTACGAGCAGTACTTC.

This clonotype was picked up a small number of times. This chain's CDR3 is CASTIGRGTGANVLTF. CDR3 coding DNA: TGTGCCAGTACCATAGGGCGGGGTACCGGGGCCAACGTCCTGACTTTC. This chain joins TRBV19 and TRBJ2-6; D perhaps matches TRBD2 (6 bases). Looked up from germline, CDR1 is LNHDA and CDR2 is SQIVND (reference sequence). V dropped 7 bases and J dropped 4 bases, with 17 bases sitting between them. This CDR3 is built from 16 residues.

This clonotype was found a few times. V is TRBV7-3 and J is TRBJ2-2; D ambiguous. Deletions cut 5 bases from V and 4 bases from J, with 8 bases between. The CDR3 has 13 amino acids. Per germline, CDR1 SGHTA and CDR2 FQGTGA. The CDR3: CASSAVLTGELFF. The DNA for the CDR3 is TGTGCCAGCAGCGCAGTCCTCACCGGGGAGCTGTTTTTT.

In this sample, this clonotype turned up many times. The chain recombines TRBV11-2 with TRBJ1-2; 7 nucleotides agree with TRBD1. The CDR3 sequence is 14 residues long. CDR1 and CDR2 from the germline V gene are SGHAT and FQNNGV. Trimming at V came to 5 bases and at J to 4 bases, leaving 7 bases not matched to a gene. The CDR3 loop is CASSPRQGLYGYTF. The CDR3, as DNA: TGTGCCAGCAGCCCCCGACAGGGTCTCTATGGCTACACCTTC.

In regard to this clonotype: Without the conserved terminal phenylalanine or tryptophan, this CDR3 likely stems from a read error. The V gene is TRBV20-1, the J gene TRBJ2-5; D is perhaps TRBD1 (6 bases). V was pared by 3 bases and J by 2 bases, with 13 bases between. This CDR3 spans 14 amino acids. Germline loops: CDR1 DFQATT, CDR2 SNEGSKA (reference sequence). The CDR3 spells CSASIQGRQETQYL. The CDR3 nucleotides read TGCAGTGCTAGTATACAGGGTCGGCAAGAGACCCAGTACTTA.

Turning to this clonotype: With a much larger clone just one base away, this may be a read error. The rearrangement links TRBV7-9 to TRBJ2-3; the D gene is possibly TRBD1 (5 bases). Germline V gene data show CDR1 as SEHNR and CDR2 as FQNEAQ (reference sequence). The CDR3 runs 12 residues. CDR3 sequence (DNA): TGTGCCAGCAGCCAGAGCACAGGTACGCAGTATTTT. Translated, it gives CASSQSTGTQYF.

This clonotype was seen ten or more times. The DNA of the CDR3 is TGTGCCAGCAGTTACTCCAGGTATCCCTCCTACAATGAGCAGTTCTTC. It yields the protein CASSYSRYPSYNEQFF. The chain has TRBV6-5 and TRBJ2-1; D is ambiguous. This CDR3 has 16 amino acids. V was cut by 0 bases and J by 0 bases, with 9 bases left in between. In germline, CDR1 is MNHEY, CDR2 SVGAGI.

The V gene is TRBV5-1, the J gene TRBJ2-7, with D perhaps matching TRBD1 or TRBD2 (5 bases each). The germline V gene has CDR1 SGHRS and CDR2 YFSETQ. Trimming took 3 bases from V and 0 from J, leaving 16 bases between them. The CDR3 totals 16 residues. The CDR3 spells CASSWDRTFTSYEQYF. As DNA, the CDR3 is TGCGCCAGCAGCTGGGACCGAACTTTTACCTCCTACGAGCAGTACTTC.

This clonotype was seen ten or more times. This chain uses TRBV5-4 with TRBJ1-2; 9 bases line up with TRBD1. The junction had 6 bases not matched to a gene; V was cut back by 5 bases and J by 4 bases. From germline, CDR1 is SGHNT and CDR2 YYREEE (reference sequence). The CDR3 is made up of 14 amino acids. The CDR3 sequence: CASRLQGAGYGYTF. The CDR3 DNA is TGTGCCAGCAGATTACAGGGGGCTGGCTATGGCTACACCTTC. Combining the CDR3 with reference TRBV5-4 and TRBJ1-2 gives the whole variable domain ETGVTQSPTHLIKTRGQQVTLRCSSQSGHNTVSWYQQALGQGPQFIFQYYREEENGRGNFPPRFSGLQFPNYSSELNVNALELDDSALYLCASRLQGAGYGYTFGSGTRLTVV.

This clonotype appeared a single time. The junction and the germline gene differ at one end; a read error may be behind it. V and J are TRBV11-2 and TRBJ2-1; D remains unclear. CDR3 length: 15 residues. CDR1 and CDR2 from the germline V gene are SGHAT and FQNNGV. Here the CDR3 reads CASSLSPGPSIEQLF. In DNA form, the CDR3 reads TGTGCCAGCAGCTTAAGCCCTGGACCGAGCATTGAGCAGCTCTTC. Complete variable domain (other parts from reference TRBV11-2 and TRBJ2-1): EAGVAQSPRYKIIEKRQSVAFWCNPISGHATLYWYQQILGQGPKLLIQFQNNGVVDDSQLPKDRFSAERLKGVDSTLKIQPAKLEDSAVYLCASSLSPGPSIEQLFGPGTRLTVL.

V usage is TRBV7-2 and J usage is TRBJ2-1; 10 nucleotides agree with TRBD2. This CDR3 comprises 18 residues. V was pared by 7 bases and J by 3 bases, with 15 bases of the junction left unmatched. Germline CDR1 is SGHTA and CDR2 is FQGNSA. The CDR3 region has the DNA TGTGCCAGCATCGCTTCGGTACTAGCGGGGTGGAGCTACAATGAGCAGTTCTTC. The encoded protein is CASIASVLAGWSYNEQFF.